One T cell receptor (beta chain) is described in this entry. Its target is not known. Assay used: immunoSEQ multiplex PCR; TCRdb lists only in-frame clones, some missing. The sample gives about 14,000 clones, 78% of which show up once; 0.4% to 0.55% is in the top ten. This specimen comes from a study of follicular helper T cells after annual influenza vaccination. Study summary: Across the 2013-2014, 2014-2015 and 2015-2016 vaccination seasons, some subjects were resampled. Study results and limitations: Most later recoveries of Day 7 ICOS+CD38+ clones were ICOS-CD38- cTfh. Change in circulating plasmablasts correlated with ICOS+CD38+ cTfh clonality change. Productive TCRB sequences came from only roughly 10-20% of cells.

The CDR3 runs to 15 residues. Trimming cost V 5 bases and J 5 bases; bases outside gene matches: 11. The V gene's germline CDR1 is SGHTA and CDR2 FQGNSA. This sample's time point: 2015-2016 season, pre-vaccination. The sequenced sample was CXCR5- memory CD4+ T cells sorted from blood, obtained on the day of influenza vaccination. The chain couples TRBV7-2 to TRBJ2-5; 7 bases are shared with TRBD2. The source is an adult who received the influenza vaccine. The CDR3 nucleotides are TGTGCCAGCAGCCGGGGGGAAACGAGAAGGGAGACCCAGTACTTC. It specifies CASSRGETRRETQYF. Drawing the rest from reference TRBV7-2 and TRBJ2-5, the complete variable domain is GAGVSQSPSNKVTEKGKDVELRCDPISGHTALYWYRQSLGQGLEFLIYFQGNSAPDKSGLPSDRFSAERTGGSVSTLTIQRTQQEDSAVYLCASSRGETRRETQYFGPGTRLLVL.